This T cell receptor (beta chain) derives from a study of blood T cell repertoires in COVID-19 (dated by TCRdb to between 2020 and 2021). As for the study more broadly: The collaborator samples originated in the United States, Italy and Spain and spanned the acute and convalescent phases of COVID-19. Deeply sampled blood TCRbeta repertoires from subjects exposed to, actively infected with, or recovered from COVID-19 were included in the dataset. A de-identified subject ID, COVID-19 status, age in years and sex were almost always included in the sample metadata. The repertoires were released in a freely available public database meant as a resource for research on the immune response to SARS-CoV-2. The samples were drawn from the first 160 participants of the ongoing ImmuneRACE study and from about 1,200 subjects provided by 6 global collaborators. Where HLA class I and class II types were available, the types were taken from metadata supplied by the sample provider, not from assay-based typing. The material from the prospective study consisted of cDNA or gDNA derived from T cells, B-cell-depleted T cells, or PBMCs. Results and caveats for the whole study, not just this receptor: The amount of clinical and demographic metadata varied by source and participant and was provided uncurated.

The immunoSEQ Assay, a bias-controlled multiplex PCR, was used to amplify TCRbeta CDR3 regions from genomic DNA. The original pipeline was this. The number of nucleated cells in each sample was estimated from the amplification of reference gene primers within the assay. Sequence reads were collapsed and filtered to measure the absolute abundance of every unique TCRbeta CDR3 rearrangement. For each sample, productive Simpson clonality was calculated as the square root of Simpson's diversity index across productive rearrangements. In its TCRdb copy, this immuneACCESS table keeps in-frame sequences only and misses some clones. Where compared with another copy, unresolved V genes explain less than half of these, and the others have no known cause. The DNA was the basis for D and trimming; V, J and clone size are from that table. In this sample the table shows 240,000 or so clones, about 83% of which occur a single time. The ten top clones hold around 2% of the sample.

From cysteine to phenylalanine, the CDR3 is 13 amino acids long. Just the 39-base CDR3 DNA is kept, in frame starting at base 1. V has 11 bases trimmed and J has 5 bases trimmed; junction bases matching no gene number 9. The germline V gene (reference sequence) sets CDR1 to LNHDA and CDR2 to SQIVND. Another Seattle source contributed samples from volunteer blood donors who had recovered from COVID-19. Each collaborating institution followed its own protocols to collect whole blood in K2EDTA tubes. Collaborator samples were shipped for TCRbeta analysis as frozen whole blood, isolated PBMCs, or DNA extracted from either sample type. This clone was counted only a few times. Its specific antigen is unknown. No much larger clone is present one base from it, and per-base qualities are unavailable.

Sequenced material: peripheral blood. This receptor chain uses TRBV19 and TRBJ1-2, and 9 junction bases match TRBD1. This clonotype was obtained from a man aged 25 to 40 who had recovered from COVID-19. The nucleotides read TGTGCCGTCCGGGACAGGGACCGTTATGGCTACACCTTC. Its product reads: CAVRDRDRYGYTF.